Sequencing of this TCR beta chain was carried out in a study of blood T cell repertoires in COVID-19. Original methodology: It was from reference gene primer amplification that nucleated cell counts were estimated. Assay: immunoSEQ multiplex PCR; the TCRdb copy retains only in-frame clones and omits some. V and J calls and clone size are as listed in that table; D and trimming were resolved from the DNA. The data show about 280,000 clones, 85% seen once. Living in 24 US areas, the participants were between roughly 18 and 90 years of age. Two negative PCRs, clearance, or symptom resolution had been documented for recovered Cohort 3 donors. Germline V lookup: CDR1 MGHDK, CDR2 SYGVNS. The CDR3 runs to 14 residues. V was pared by 2 bases and J by 4 bases, with 11 bases between.

This receptor was identified in a woman aged 50 to 60 who had recovered from COVID-19. The chain links TRBV25-1 to TRBJ2-5; no firm D call. The sequenced sample consisted of PBMCs or T cells enriched from blood (not recorded which). The CDR3 here is CASSEPARPETQYF. The CDR3 nucleotides read TGTGCCAGCAGTGAACCCGCGCGCCCAGAGACCCAGTACTTC.